The TCR beta chain described here comes from a study of glioma-infiltrating T cells. Points from the study as a whole: Tissue-blood divergence was below expectation in non-neoplastic patients, above in gliomas. Only very few CDR3 sequences appeared in both tissue and blood.

This CDR3 spans 12 amino acids. V lost 6 bases and J lost 6, with 14 bases in between. Per the germline V gene, CDR1 is SQVTM and CDR2 is ANQGSEA. The iRepertoire nested amplicon-rescue multiplex PCR amplified TCR alpha and beta CDR3s from RNA. TCRdb recomputed calls from the multiplex PCR reads with MiXCR, one row per CDR3 protein. The sample lists about 110,000 distinct CDR3 sequences; less than 30% were seen once. As regards this clonotype: The target antigen is unknown. A much larger clone is a single base away; this may be a read error.

Sequencing was carried out using glioma tissue, nonneoplastic brain tissue, or PBMCs (not recorded which). V usage is TRBV29-1 and J usage is TRBJ1-2; the D is unclear. The source of this sequence is a human donor with low-grade glioma or glioblastoma, undergoing nonglioma brain surgery, or in good health (not recorded which). The CDR3 nucleotides are TGCAGCGTCCGTGATCCGAGTAATGGCTACACCTTC. Protein: CSVRDPSNGYTF.